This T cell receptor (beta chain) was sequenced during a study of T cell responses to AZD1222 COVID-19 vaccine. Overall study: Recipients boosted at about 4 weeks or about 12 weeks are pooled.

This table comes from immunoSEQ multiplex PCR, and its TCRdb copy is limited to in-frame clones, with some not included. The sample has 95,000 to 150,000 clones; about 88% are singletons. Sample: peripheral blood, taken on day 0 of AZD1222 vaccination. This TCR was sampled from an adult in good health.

The CDR3 region is CASSFGRGESDTQYF. As DNA, the CDR3 is TGTGCCAGCAGCTTTGGGCGGGGGGAGTCAGATACGCAGTATTTT. The V call is TRBV7-2, the J call TRBJ2-3, with 8 bases lining up with TRBD2. V lost 3 bases and J lost 4; bases outside the gene matches: 6. CDR3 length: 15 amino acids. The V gene's germline CDR1 is SGHTA and CDR2 FQGNSA.